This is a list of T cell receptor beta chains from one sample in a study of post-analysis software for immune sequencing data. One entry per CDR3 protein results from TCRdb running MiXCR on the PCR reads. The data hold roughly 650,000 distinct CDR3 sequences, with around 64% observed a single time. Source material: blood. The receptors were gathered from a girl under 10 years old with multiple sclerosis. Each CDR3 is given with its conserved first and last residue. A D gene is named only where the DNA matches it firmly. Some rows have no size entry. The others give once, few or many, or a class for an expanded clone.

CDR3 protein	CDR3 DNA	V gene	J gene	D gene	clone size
CASSLFAQRTEAFF	TGTGCCAGCAGCTTATTTGCACAAAGGACTGAAGCTTTCTTT	TRBV7-2	TRBJ1-1	.	.
CASSVSGRNGETQYF	TGTGCCAGCAGTGTTAGCGGGAGGAATGGAGAGACCCAGTACTTC	TRBV12-3/TRBV12-4	TRBJ2-5	TRBD2	.
CSARTDGTSNQPQHF	TGCAGTGCACGAACTGACGGCACTAGCAATCAGCCCCAGCATTTT	TRBV20-1	TRBJ1-5	.	.
CSAPRLPGQIGLNEQFF	TGCAGTGCTCCGAGACTACCAGGGCAGATTGGCCTCAATGAGCAGTTCTTC	TRBV20-1	TRBJ2-1	.	.
CAWSVMANTEAFF	TGTGCCTGGAGTGTAATGGCCAACACTGAAGCTTTCTTT	TRBV30	TRBJ1-1	.	.
CSAHPLAGGSNEQFF	TGCAGTGCCCATCCACTAGCGGGAGGATCGAATGAGCAGTTCTTC	TRBV20-1	TRBJ2-1	TRBD2	.
CASSLAPGGNEQFF	TGCGCCAGCAGCTTGGCACCAGGGGGTAATGAGCAGTTCTTC	TRBV5-1	TRBJ2-1	TRBD1	few
CSARASGSSYEQYF	TGCAGTGCTAGAGCCAGCGGGAGCTCCTACGAGCAGTACTTC	TRBV20-1	TRBJ2-7	TRBD2	.
CAWRDSMNTEAFF	TGTGCCTGGAGGGACAGCATGAACACTGAAGCTTTCTTT	TRBV30	TRBJ1-1	.	.
CAISESRGVGGHTYQETQYF	TGTGCCATCAGTGAGTCGAGAGGGGTAGGGGGACACACTTACCAAGAGACCCAGTACTTC	TRBV10-3	TRBJ2-5	.	.
CASSLGVGQGIQPQHF	TGTGCCAGCAGCTTAGGCGTGGGACAGGGTATTCAGCCCCAGCATTTT	TRBV13	TRBJ1-5	TRBD1	once